This passage covers 16 T cell receptor beta chains from one sample sequenced in a study of CD8+CD57+ T cells in acquired aplastic anemia. All patients picked for sequencing had shown, by flow cytometry, an expansion of CD8+CD57+ cells. The use of genomic DNA as template underpinned the TCR beta VDJ and CDR3 profiling. TCRdb re-analysed the reads in MiXCR, keeping a single row per CDR3 protein. Of some 200,000 distinct CDR3 sequences in the sample, roughly 50% were seen once. The sample comprised sorted CD4+, CD8+, or CD8+CD57+ T cells (not recorded which) from PBMCs. The receptor set was obtained from a human donor with aplastic anemia.

V usage is TRBV2 and J usage is TRBJ2-5; 9 bases line up with TRBD2. The CDR3 loop spans 15 amino acids. J gave up 1 base and V 5 bases, and 5 bases lay outside the gene matches. From germline, CDR1 is SNHLY and CDR2 FYNNEI. CDR3 nucleotide sequence: TGTGCCAGCAGTTCGGCGCGGGGGGGCCAAGAGACCCAGTACTTC. Its protein is CASSSARGGQETQYF.

This clonotype has ten or more counts. The V and J genes are TRBV5-1 and TRBJ2-7, with D unclear. CDR1 is SGHRS, CDR2 YFSETQ, per germline. The CDR3 contains 15 residues. V lost 4 bases to trimming and J lost 9 bases, with 23 bases between them. The CDR3 DNA reads TGCGCCAGCAGCAAAGTACACGAAACTATGAAGCGGCAGTACTTC. Its protein is CASSKVHETMKRQYF.

This clonotype was counted at least ten times. The V and J genes are TRBV19 and TRBJ2-3, with TRBD2 as a possible D gene (5 bases). Germline lookup yields CDR1 LNHDA and CDR2 SQIVND (reference sequence). Trimming pared 3 bases from V and 2 bases from J, leaving 12 bases between. The CDR3 has 15 amino acids. DNA for the CDR3: TGTGCCAGTAGTATCCGCGGCGGGTCCACAGATACGCAGTATTTT. Translation: CASSIRGGSTDTQYF.

In its sample, this clonotype was seen once. V is TRBV19 and J is TRBJ1-5, with D perhaps matching TRBD1 (5 bases). V was cut by 10 bases and J by 4 bases, with 17 bases left in between. Per germline, CDR1 LNHDA and CDR2 SQIVND (reference sequence). The CDR3 is 14 residues long. The CDR3 spells CATYFGASNQPQHF. For the CDR3, the DNA is TGTGCCACCTACTTCGGGGCTAGTAATCAGCCCCAGCATTTT.

As regards this clonotype: One base away lies a much larger clone, so this may be a sequencing read error. V gene TRBV5-1 combines with J gene TRBJ2-1, with TRBD2 matching over 12 bases. CDR1 and CDR2 from the germline V gene are SGHRS and YFSETQ. Trimming at V came to 5 bases and at J to 6 bases, leaving 6 bases not matched to a gene. This CDR3 spans 15 amino acids. CDR3 sequence (DNA): TGCGCCAGCAGACCCCTAGCGGGGGGGTCCAATGAGCAGTTCTTC. Protein: CASRPLAGGSNEQFF.

This clonotype was detected a few times. V and J are TRBV30 and TRBJ1-1, with D uncertain. The V end was cut by 2 bases, the J end by 0 bases, with 7 bases between. Germline V gene data show CDR1 as GTSNPN and CDR2 as SVGIG (reference sequence). The CDR3 is made up of 13 amino acids. DNA of the CDR3: TGTGCCTGGAGTTCCGGGCTGAACACTGAAGCTTTCTTT. Translation: CAWSSGLNTEAFF.

V is TRBV15 and J is TRBJ2-3; 8 nucleotides agree with TRBD1. The CDR3 consists of 15 residues. The J segment lost 3 bases and the V segment lost 3 bases, leaving 5 bases of the junction unmatched. Germline CDR1 LNHNV, CDR2 YYDKDF (reference sequence). For the CDR3, the DNA is TGTGCCACCAGCAGGCAGACAGGGGTAACAGATACGCAGTATTTT. It yields the protein CATSRQTGVTDTQYF.

The chain links TRBV10-3 to TRBJ2-3; D is possibly TRBD2 (6 bases). The CDR3 sequence is 15 residues long. The V and J ends lost 4 bases and 4 bases respectively, with 15 bases between them. Germline lookup yields CDR1 ENHRY and CDR2 SYGVKD. CDR3 sequence reads: CAISALGGPPDTQYF. CDR3 coding DNA: TGTGCCATCAGTGCCCTCGGAGGGCCCCCAGATACGCAGTATTTT.

Ten or more counts support this clonotype. V gene TRBV5-1 combines with J gene TRBJ1-2; no definite D call. V gave up 6 bases and J gave up 0 bases, with 21 bases separating them. The CDR3 spans 17 residues. Germline lookup yields CDR1 SGHRS and CDR2 YFSETQ. DNA of the CDR3: TGCGCCAGCACCCTGGGATCTGGCACCCCTTCTAACTATGGCTACACCTTC. This codes for CASTLGSGTPSNYGYTF.

This chain uses TRBV29-1 with TRBJ2-7, with no clear D. Trimming cost V 7 bases and J 3 bases, with 16 bases left between them. In germline, CDR1 is SQVTM, CDR2 ANQGSEA. CDR3 size: 13 residues. CDR3 DNA: TGCAGCGCTGTAGGTCAGTGGAACTACGAGCAGTACTTC. Translation gives CSAVGQWNYEQYF.

This clonotype has ten or more counts. CDR3 sequence reads: CATSRDKVVSGTEPIYF. The CDR3 nucleotides read TGTGCCACCAGCAGAGATAAAGTTGTATCCGGGACAGAGCCCATATATTTT. The chain links TRBV15 to TRBJ1-3; 7 positions match TRBD1. The V gene end was trimmed by 0 bases and the J gene end by 11 bases; junction bases not matched to a gene: 16. CDR3 length: 17 amino acids. In germline, CDR1 is LNHNV, CDR2 YYDKDF (reference sequence).

The chain carries TRBV29-1 and TRBJ2-5; D uncertain. The V and J ends lost 2 bases and 5 bases respectively, with 12 bases between them. Germline CDR1 is SQVTM and CDR2 is ANQGSEA. The CDR3 runs 13 residues. The CDR3 loop reads CSVEPPPDETQYF. DNA for the CDR3: TGCAGCGTTGAACCTCCCCCCGACGAGACCCAGTACTTC.

As for this clonotype: With a much larger clone just one base away, this may be a read error. The chain couples TRBV5-4 to TRBJ2-5, with D maybe TRBD2 (5 bases). Matching the DNA end better, TRBJ2-1 makes the J call doubtful. CDR3 length: 16 residues. CDR1 and CDR2 from the germline V gene are SGHNT and YYREEE (reference sequence). CDR3 loop: CASSLGVGSRDNEQFF. CDR3 in DNA: TGTGCCAGCAGCTTGGGAGTTGGGAGCAGAGATAATGAGCAGTTCTTC.

In its sample, this clonotype was seen a few times. Here the CDR3 reads CAISEYSDTQYF. The CDR3 DNA reads TGTGCCATCAGTGAGTATTCAGATACGCAGTATTTT. The rearrangement uses TRBV10-3 and TRBJ2-3, with unresolved D. The germline CDR1 and CDR2 sequences are ENHRY and SYGVKD. The CDR3 has 12 residues. V was pared by 1 base and J by 4 bases, with 3 bases between.

The chain employs TRBV2 and TRBJ2-1, with 8 bases that match TRBD1. CDR3 size: 16 residues. Germline trimming cut 7 bases from V and 6 bases from J; bases unmatched to any gene: 14. Germline V gene sequence: CDR1 SNHLY, CDR2 FYNNEI. Here the CDR3 reads CASILTPDRVGNEQFF. The CDR3 region has the DNA TGTGCCAGCATCTTGACACCGGACAGGGTGGGCAATGAGCAGTTCTTC. Using reference TRBV2 and TRBJ2-1 for the parts outside the CDR3, the full variable domain is EPEVTQTPSHQVTQMGQEVILRCVPISNHLYFYWYRQILGQKVEFLVSFYNNEISEKSEIFDDQFSVERPDGSNFTLKIRSTKLEDSAMYFCASILTPDRVGNEQFFGPGTRLTVL.

Of note for this clonotype: This may be a read error: a much more frequent sequence differs by one nucleotide. The chain carries TRBV6-5 and TRBJ1-2, with 7 bases that match TRBD1. The CDR3 extends over 17 amino acids. The V and J ends lost 0 bases and 0 bases, in that order; junction bases with no gene match: 7. The germline CDR1 and CDR2 sequences are MNHEY and SVGAGI. CDR3 loop: CASSYSSSGTANYGYTF. The CDR3 DNA reads as TGTGCCAGCAGTTACTCCAGTTCGGGGACAGCTAACTATGGCTACACCTTC.